This TCR beta chain was sequenced during a study of T cell changes during pregnancy in multiple sclerosis. Libraries were prepared by immunoSEQ multiplex PCR; TCRdb keeps only in-frame clonotypes and omits some of them. The table has more than 35,000 clones, more than 75% seen once. The V end lost 5 bases, the J end lost 6 bases, and 14 bases lay between the germline ends. Germline V CDR1 and CDR2: SGHVS, FQNEAQ. The CDR3 contains 14 residues. The sequencing here drew on CD8+ T cells from peripheral blood mononuclear cells, taken after pregnancy. This receptor was obtained from a female donor in good health, enrolled as a control in a pregnancy study. This rearrangement joins TRBV7-8 to TRBJ1-5; D remains unclear. For the CDR3, the DNA is TGTGCCAGCAGCCCTACGCCCACGGTTCAGCCCCAGCATTTT. Amino acid sequence: CASSPTPTVQPQHF.